This T cell receptor beta chain emerged from a study of blood T cell repertoires in COVID-19. At the level of the study: The analysed material was cDNA or gDNA that came from T cells, B-cell-depleted T cells, or PBMCs.

Assay: immunoSEQ multiplex PCR; the TCRdb copy retains only in-frame clones and omits some. Here the sample spans about 42,000 clones, about 88% being singletons. V lost 2 bases, J lost 7 bases, and 12 bases stayed unmatched. This CDR3 contains 16 residues. The germline V gene encodes CDR1 MGHRA and CDR2 YSYEKL. Sequencing was done on a sample of peripheral blood. V is TRBV4-1 and J is TRBJ2-7; 9 nucleotides line up with TRBD1. This sequence was found in a human donor in a cohort sampled during active COVID-19. The CDR3 is CASSQKATGGAYEQYF. The CDR3 coding sequence is TGCGCCAGCAGCCAAAAGGCAACAGGGGGCGCATATGAGCAGTACTTC.